This TCR beta chain was recorded in a study of CD8+CD57+ T cells in acquired aplastic anemia. Study-level points and caveats: Simpson's diversity of CD8+ cells was not significantly different in patients compared with controls.

Remarks on this clonotype: Its antigen is not known.

Patients who underwent sequencing had shown CD8+CD57+ cell expansion by flow cytometry. Patients had received no therapy at the time of blood sampling. Genomic DNA served as template for TCR beta VDJ and CDR3 profiling. TCRdb re-derived calls from the reads in MiXCR, one entry per CDR3 protein. The profile shows under 250,000 distinct CDR3 sequences, roughly 60% of them singletons. Sequences were obtained from sorted CD4+, CD8+, or CD8+CD57+ T cells (not recorded which) from PBMCs. This clonotype originated in a human donor with aplastic anemia.

This chain's CDR3 is CASSLDRGSYNEQFF. CDR3 nucleotides: TGTGCCAGCAGTCTGGACAGGGGCTCCTACAATGAGCAGTTCTTC. The rearrangement uses TRBV2 and TRBJ2-1; TRBD1 matches 9 bases. From germline, CDR1 is SNHLY and CDR2 FYNNEI. The CDR3 has 15 residues. The V and J ends lost 5 bases and 0 bases, in that order; junction bases with no gene match: 2.